The 2 T cell receptor beta chains below all came from one sample that was sequenced in a study of vaccination and CD4 T cells after COVID-19. MiXCR, run by TCRdb on the PCR reads, gives a single entry per CDR3 protein. Counted here are about 19,000 distinct CDR3 sequences, over 45% occurring once; the ten biggest clones make up 1% to 1.3%. The specimen was CD4+ T cells from blood, collected after SARS-CoV-2 vaccination. These receptors came from a human donor who had recovered from COVID-19.

This clonotype appeared a single time. The chain is built from TRBV12-3 or TRBV12-4 and TRBJ2-3; unclear D gene. V was trimmed by 5 bases and J by 2 bases, leaving 5 bases between them. This CDR3 comprises 12 residues. CDR3: CASSQNTDTQYF. The CDR3, as DNA: TGTGCCAGCAGTCAAAACACAGATACGCAGTATTTT.

V is TRBV20-1 and J is TRBJ2-4; TRBD1 is a possible D gene (6 bases). Germline V gene lookup returns CDR1 DFQATT and CDR2 SNEGSKA (reference sequence). The CDR3 is made up of 14 amino acids. The V end lost 0 bases, the J end lost 10 bases, and 16 bases lay between the germline ends. CDR3 amino acids: CSARDYAGTRIQYF. In nucleotides, the CDR3 is TGCAGTGCTAGAGATTACGCCGGGACAAGGATTCAGTACTTC.